The entry that follows covers one T cell receptor (beta chain) sequence. Here immunoSEQ multiplex PCR was the method, and the copy in TCRdb shows in-frame clones only, minus some. The data contain a few hundred thousand clones, more than 80% of them singletons. These data are taken from a study of blood T cell repertoires in COVID-19. The participants were between roughly 18 and 100 years old and came from roughly 25 US areas. Participants had their cohort set by participant-reported clinical history. Sample: PBMCs or T cells enriched from blood (not recorded which). The sequence came from a woman aged 18-30 years who had recovered from COVID-19.

CDR3 coding DNA: TGTGCCAGCAGTTTACAGGGATTGAACACTGAAGCTTTCTTT. This encodes CASSLQGLNTEAFF. This chain joins TRBV6-5 and TRBJ1-1; D is possibly TRBD1 (6 bases). The ends were cut back, 4 bases at V and 0 bases at J, with 9 bases in the middle. Germline loops: CDR1 MNHEY, CDR2 SVGAGI. This CDR3 comprises 14 residues.